This T cell receptor (beta chain) was retrieved from a study of identical twins. With template switching, a universal primer site was added, and the cDNA carried unique molecular identifiers. Each CDR3 protein is one row after TCRdb ran MiXCR on the 5' RACE reads. This table has 450,000 or so distinct CDR3 sequences, 20% to 25% appearing once. The same data also went into a second study, on T cells expressing NK-cell markers.

The sample consisted of CD4+ T cells sorted from blood. This receptor was taken from a young woman in good health.

The CDR3 is CASSFRLVAGTGGTGELFF. CDR3 DNA sequence: TGTGCCAGCAGCTTTCGGTTGGTAGCGGGGACCGGAGGCACCGGGGAGCTGTTTTTT. The genes are TRBV11-2 and TRBJ2-2; TRBD2 matches at 8 bases. The CDR3 is 19 residues long. The V gene's germline CDR1 is SGHAT and CDR2 FQNNGV. Losses at the gene ends were 3 bases for V and 4 bases for J; bases not matched to a gene: 16.